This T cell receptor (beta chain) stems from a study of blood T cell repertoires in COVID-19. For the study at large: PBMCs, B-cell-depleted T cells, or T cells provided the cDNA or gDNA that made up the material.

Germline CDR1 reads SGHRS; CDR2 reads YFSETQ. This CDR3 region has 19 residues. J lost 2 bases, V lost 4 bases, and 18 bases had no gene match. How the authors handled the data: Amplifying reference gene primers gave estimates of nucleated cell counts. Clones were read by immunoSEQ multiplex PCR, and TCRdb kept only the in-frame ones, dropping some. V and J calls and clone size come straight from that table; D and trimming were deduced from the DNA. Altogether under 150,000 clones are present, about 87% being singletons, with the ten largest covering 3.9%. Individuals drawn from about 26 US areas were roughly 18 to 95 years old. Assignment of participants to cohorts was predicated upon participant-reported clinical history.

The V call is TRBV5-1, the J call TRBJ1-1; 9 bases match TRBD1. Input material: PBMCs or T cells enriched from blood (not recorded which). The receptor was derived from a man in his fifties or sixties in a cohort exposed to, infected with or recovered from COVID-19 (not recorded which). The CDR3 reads CASSLGQGRVLAPNTEAFF. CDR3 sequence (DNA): TGCGCCAGCAGCCTGGGACAGGGAAGGGTGTTGGCCCCTAACACTGAAGCTTTCTTT.